The 5 T cell receptor beta chains given below trace back to one sample, sequenced in a study of Ad26.COV2.S vaccination and SARS-CoV-2 variants. Treatment meaning: about 20 received Ad26.COV2.S at low or high dose, single or two shots; about 5 received placebo; per-sample allocation not given. Sampling happened 63 days after the first vaccine or placebo injection. Clones were sequenced by immunoSEQ multiplex PCR, and TCRdb holds only the in-frame ones, with some missing. The sample contains approximately 410,000 clones, around nine tenths of which appear only once. The source was peripheral blood, collected in a trial of Ad26.COV2.S vaccine versus placebo. These receptors were obtained from a person between 18 and 65 years old who received the Ad26.COV2.S COVID-19 vaccine or a placebo.

The gene calls are TRBV7-2 and TRBJ2-3, with a tentative D call TRBD2 (6 bases). CDR1 and CDR2 from the germline V gene are SGHTA and FQGNSA. This CDR3 has 16 residues. Between the trimmed V and J ends, which lost 0 bases and 1 base, there was a span of 11 bases. The CDR3 DNA follows: TGTGCCAGCAGCTTAGCGTTAGCGGCCGGCACAGATACGCAGTATTTT. This gives the protein CASSLALAAGTDTQYF.

The chain joins TRBV3-1 (or the pseudogene TRBV3-2) to TRBJ2-1, with D uncertain. The CDR3 runs 18 residues. Germline CDR1 reads LGHDT; CDR2 reads YNNKEL (reference sequence). The ends were cut back, 0 bases at V and 3 bases at J, with 18 bases in the middle. The DNA of the CDR3 is TGTGCCAGCAGCCAAGAGATGCCAGTGCACCGGCTCTACAATGAGCAGTTCTTC. Translated, it gives CASSQEMPVHRLYNEQFF.

The V and J genes are TRBV12-3 or TRBV12-4 and TRBJ2-3; a weak D match, TRBD1 (5 bases). V lost 5 bases and J 4 bases, leaving 10 bases between the germline ends. CDR3 length: 13 residues. The CDR3 bases are TGTGCCAGCAGTACAGGATTCCCAGATACGCAGTATTTT. It translates to CASSTGFPDTQYF.

The sample holds one count of this clone. V is TRBV7-2 and J is TRBJ2-4; possibly TRBD1 for D (5 bases). Germline assignment: CDR1 SGHTA and CDR2 FQGNSA. V shed 6 bases and J shed 7 bases, with 16 bases lying between them. The CDR3 extends over 14 amino acids. CDR3 sequence: CASSFSSDSNIQYF. As DNA, the CDR3 is TGTGCCAGCAGTTTTTCTTCCGACAGTAACATTCAGTACTTC.

This clone was observed once. The chain couples TRBV10-3 to TRBJ2-2; 9 bases fit TRBD1. The CDR3 consists of 14 residues. CDR1 and CDR2 from the germline V gene are ENHRY and SYGVKD. V lost 10 bases and J lost 3; bases outside the gene matches: 6. The CDR3 reads CATRTGVDTGELFF. The CDR3 nucleotides are TGTGCCACCAGGACAGGGGTGGACACCGGGGAGCTGTTTTTT.